The 20 T cell receptor beta chains below were found in one sample sequenced in a study of CD8 T cells in ankylosing spondylitis. TCRdb reanalysed the 5' RACE reads using MiXCR and keeps one entry per CDR3 protein. There are hundreds of thousands of distinct CDR3 sequences in the sample; about 10% occur only once, and approximately 20% lies in the top ten. Source material: blood, either unsorted or a sorted T cell fraction (not recorded which). The receptors originated from a male donor with ankylosing spondylitis or in good health (not recorded which).

The rearrangement links TRBV3-1 to TRBJ1-2; D gene unclear. This CDR3 is built from 12 residues. V dropped 6 bases and J dropped 6 bases, with 11 bases sitting between them. The germline CDR1 and CDR2 sequences are LGHDT and YNNKEL (reference sequence). The CDR3 sequence: CASSRGSDGYTF. The CDR3 DNA is TGTGCCAGCAGTCGGGGATCAGATGGCTACACCTTC.

This chain uses TRBV19 with TRBJ2-7; perhaps TRBD1 as D (5 bases). CDR1 LNHDA and CDR2 SQIVND come from the germline V gene (reference sequence). The CDR3 extends over 14 amino acids. V lost 7 bases and J 0 bases, leaving 13 bases between the germline ends. This CDR3 reads CASKSLDSSYEQYF. The CDR3 bases are TGTGCCAGTAAGTCACTTGACAGCTCCTACGAGCAGTACTTC.

This clonotype has a handful of counts. The chain uses TRBV24-1 and TRBJ2-3; D gene uncertain. Germline values: CDR1 KGHDR, CDR2 SFDVKD. This CDR3 has 16 residues. The V gene lost 4 bases and the J gene lost 1 base, with 14 bases spanning the gap. CDR3 residues: CATSDPSGRGTDTQYF. In DNA form, the CDR3 reads TGTGCCACCAGTGACCCTAGTGGACGGGGCACAGATACGCAGTATTTT.

The sample holds many counts of this clonotype. V gene TRBV7-2 combines with J gene TRBJ1-1; D not certain. Germline CDR1 reads SGHTA; CDR2 reads FQGNSA. There are 15 residues in the CDR3. The V and J ends lost 1 base and 1 base respectively, with 10 bases between them. In DNA form, the CDR3 reads TGTGCCAGCAGCTTAGGCTGGCTCGGGAACACTGAAGCTTTCTTT. This sequence encodes CASSLGWLGNTEAFF.

There are many counts of this clonotype. This chain uses TRBV5-1 with TRBJ2-7, with 8 positions matching TRBD2. CDR1 is SGHRS, CDR2 YFSETQ, per germline. The CDR3 runs to 14 residues. The J segment lost 1 base and the V segment lost 3 bases, leaving 3 bases of the junction unmatched. The CDR3 coding sequence is TGCGCCAGCAGCTCGGGACTAGGATCCTACGAGCAGTACTTC. This sequence encodes CASSSGLGSYEQYF.

This clonotype has a count of ten or more. This chain links TRBV6-1 with TRBJ2-7; D may be TRBD2 (6 bases). Trimming cost V 5 bases and J 2 bases, with 10 bases left between them. CDR1 MNHNS and CDR2 SASEGT come from the germline V gene. The CDR3 is made up of 13 amino acids. The CDR3: CASSPGGTYEQYF. CDR3 nucleotide sequence: TGTGCCAGCAGTCCCGGCGGGACCTACGAGCAGTACTTC.

This clonotype was seen ten or more times. The J gene is TRBJ2-2, the V gene TRBV12-3 or TRBV12-4; weak D call: TRBD1 (5 bases). The CDR3 loop spans 14 amino acids. V dropped 3 bases and J dropped 5 bases, with 10 bases sitting between them. Written as DNA, the CDR3 is TGTGCCAGCAGTTTCTCGACAGAGACCGGGGAGCTGTTTTTT. Its protein is CASSFSTETGELFF.

This clonotype was detected ten times or more. The chain links TRBV6-1 to TRBJ1-5; a weak D match, TRBD1 (6 bases). Germline CDR1 and CDR2: MNHNS and SASEGT. The CDR3 extends over 16 amino acids. V was shortened by 5 bases and J by 5 bases, with 19 bases between the two germline ends. CDR3 coding DNA: TGTGCCAGCAGTCCCGGGCCGGCAGGGGAGGATCAGCCCCAGCATTTT. Translating it yields CASSPGPAGEDQPQHF.

The chain combines TRBV10-3 with TRBJ1-3; weak D call: TRBD1 (5 bases). Germline loops: CDR1 ENHRY, CDR2 SYGVKD. The V gene lost 11 bases and the J gene lost 0 bases, with 20 bases spanning the gap. The CDR3 is 16 residues long. CDR3: CASELGQLGSGNTIYF. The CDR3 nucleotides read TGTGCCTCAGAGTTAGGACAATTGGGCTCTGGAAACACCATATATTTT.

This clonotype was detected ten times or more. The chain joins TRBV20-1 to TRBJ2-1, with 12 nucleotides matching TRBD2. The trim removed 6 bases at V and 12 bases at J, leaving 18 bases unmatched. Germline V gene data show CDR1 as DFQATT and CDR2 as SNEGSKA (reference sequence). The CDR3 sequence is 16 residues long. CDR3 protein: CSAVLAGGPYLVWQFF. The DNA for the CDR3 is TGCAGTGCCGTACTAGCGGGGGGCCCATATCTCGTTTGGCAGTTCTTC.

J is TRBJ1-2 and V is TRBV6-5; possibly TRBD1 for D (6 bases). The CDR3 sequence is 15 residues long. Trimming removed 0 bases at V and 2 bases at J, with 10 bases between. Germline CDR1 is MNHEY and CDR2 is SVGAGI. CDR3 nucleotides: TGTGCCAGCAGTTACTCACGGGGGCAGAACTATGGCTACACCTTC. Amino acids: CASSYSRGQNYGYTF.

In its sample, this clonotype was seen a few times. V and J are TRBV18 and TRBJ2-2; no firm D call. This CDR3 spans 15 amino acids. V was cut by 2 bases and J by 4 bases, with 11 bases left in between. CDR1 is KGHSH and CDR2 is LQKENI in the germline V gene. Here the CDR3 reads CASSPGVGSTGELFF. In DNA, the CDR3 is TGTGCCAGCTCACCAGGGGTAGGAAGCACCGGGGAGCTGTTTTTT.

In its sample, this clonotype was seen many times. The chain joins TRBV5-1 to TRBJ2-3, with 8 nucleotides matching TRBD2. Germline trimming cut 4 bases from V and 4 bases from J; bases unmatched to any gene: 11. Germline V CDR1 and CDR2: SGHRS, YFSETQ. The CDR3 spans 16 residues. The CDR3 bases are TGCGCCAGCAGCCGGGACGGGGGGGCCAATGCAGATACGCAGTATTTT. Its translation is CASSRDGGANADTQYF.

The table lists this clonotype with many counts. The genes are TRBV7-9 and TRBJ2-2; D perhaps matches TRBD1 (5 bases). Germline CDR1 is SEHNR and CDR2 is FQNEAQ (reference sequence). Trimming removed 0 bases from V and 4 bases from J, with 12 bases in between. CDR3 size: 16 residues. The CDR3 loop is CASSLATQGSTGELFF. In nucleotides, the CDR3 is TGTGCCAGCAGCTTAGCAACCCAGGGCAGCACCGGGGAGCTGTTTTTT.

This clonotype was detected many times. The genes are TRBV20-1 and TRBJ1-2, with 7 bases identical to TRBD1. CDR3 length: 14 amino acids. Germline V gene data show CDR1 as DFQATT and CDR2 as SNEGSKA (reference sequence). J was trimmed by 8 bases and V by 5 bases; bases with no gene match: 14. For the CDR3, the DNA is TGCAGTGCTCCCTCCCTTACAGGGGTGGGGGGCTACACCTTC. Translation: CSAPSLTGVGGYTF.

This clonotype has ten or more counts. This chain joins TRBV20-1 and TRBJ1-2; D remains unclear. This CDR3 has 12 residues. V was trimmed by 8 bases and J by 0 bases, leaving 10 bases between them. Germline assignment: CDR1 DFQATT and CDR2 SNEGSKA (reference sequence). The CDR3 is CSQKWTNYGYTF. CDR3 coding DNA: TGCAGTCAAAAGTGGACTAACTATGGCTACACCTTC.

The table lists this clonotype with many counts. V is TRBV28 and J is TRBJ1-5; 8 bases fit TRBD1. V was pared by 2 bases and J by 7 bases, with 7 bases of the junction left unmatched. From germline, CDR1 is MDHEN and CDR2 SYDVKM. The CDR3 consists of 15 residues. The CDR3 sequence: CASSLVDRGGQPQHF. The CDR3 bases are TGTGCCAGCAGTTTAGTCGACAGGGGTGGCCAGCCCCAGCATTTT. The whole variable domain, filled in from reference TRBV28 and TRBJ1-5, reads DVKVTQSSRYLVKRTGEKVFLECVQDMDHENMFWYRQDPGLGLRLIYFSYDVKMKEKGDIPEGYSVSREKKERFSLILESASTNQTSMYLCASSLVDRGGQPQHFGDGTRLSIL.

This clonotype was counted many times. The rearrangement uses TRBV29-1 and TRBJ2-2; D not certain. Germline V gives CDR1 SQVTM, CDR2 ANQGSEA. Trimming pared 3 bases from V and 0 bases from J, leaving 11 bases between. CDR3 length: 15 amino acids. The chain's CDR3 is CSVELIESNTGELFF. As DNA, the CDR3 is TGCAGCGTTGAGTTAATAGAGTCGAACACCGGGGAGCTGTTTTTT.

This clonotype was observed a single time. The chain employs TRBV7-9 and TRBJ2-7, with D unresolved. V was shortened by 1 base and J by 8 bases, with 12 bases between the two germline ends. The CDR3 has 13 residues. The germline V gene has CDR1 SEHNR and CDR2 FQNEAQ (reference sequence). CDR3 amino acids: CASSLVSWNQQYF. The CDR3 DNA reads TGTGCCAGCAGCTTAGTTTCGTGGAACCAGCAGTACTTC.

J is TRBJ2-1 and V is TRBV3-1, with 11 bases matching TRBD1. The germline CDR1 and CDR2 sequences are LGHDT and YNNKEL (reference sequence). There are 13 residues in the CDR3. V shed 4 bases and J 9 bases; nucleotides not matched to a gene: 2. In nucleotides, the CDR3 is TGTGCCAGCAGCCCAGGGACAGGGGGTGAGCAGTTCTTC. Residues: CASSPGTGGEQFF.